The 13 T cell receptor beta chains below come from one sample, sequenced in a study of response to subunit inactivated influenza vaccine. One entry per CDR3 protein, called by TCRdb with MiXCR from the RT-PCR reads. The repertoire holds about 780,000 distinct CDR3 sequences, with approximately 17% as singletons. The sequences come from PBMCs from blood, collected roughly 5 days after vaccination. These receptors came from a man aged 50-59 years who received an inactivated influenza vaccine.

V gene TRBV29-1 combines with J gene TRBJ1-2; D call uncertain. CDR3 length: 13 residues. The V end was cut by 3 bases, the J end by 4 bases, with 12 bases between. From germline, CDR1 is SQVTM and CDR2 ANQGSEA. CDR3 amino acids: CSVEGWRSYGYTF. DNA of the CDR3: TGCAGCGTTGAGGGATGGAGGTCCTATGGCTACACCTTC.

The chain is built from TRBV11-1 and TRBJ2-2; TRBD2 matches at 9 bases. The germline V gene has CDR1 SGHAT and CDR2 FQDESV (reference sequence). This CDR3 is 18 amino acids long. Trimming at V came to 3 bases and at J to 5 bases, leaving 13 bases not matched to a gene. This chain's CDR3 is CASSFEAGGPWNTGELFF. The CDR3 nucleotides read TGTGCCAGCAGCTTCGAGGCGGGGGGGCCATGGAATACCGGGGAGCTGTTTTTT.

This chain joins TRBV20-1 and TRBJ2-2; D not certain. Germline CDR1 is DFQATT and CDR2 is SNEGSKA (reference sequence). CDR3 size: 12 residues. V lost 4 bases and J 1 base, leaving 4 bases between the germline ends. In DNA form, the CDR3 reads TGCAGTGCTAAAGTGAACACCGGGGAGCTGTTTTTT. It specifies CSAKVNTGELFF.

V and J are TRBV29-1 and TRBJ1-4; 7 bases are shared with TRBD1. CDR1 is SQVTM and CDR2 is ANQGSEA in the germline V gene. This CDR3 spans 15 amino acids. V shed 6 bases, J shed 3 bases, and the junction held 10 bases outside the gene matches. The CDR3, as DNA: TGCAGCGTGGGTTCATTGGACAGGCCTAATGAAAAACTGTTTTTT. Protein sequence: CSVGSLDRPNEKLFF.

The gene calls are TRBV7-8 and TRBJ2-3, with 14 bases matching TRBD2. The V segment lost 4 bases and the J segment 4 bases; nucleotides outside the gene matches: 4. Germline CDR1 and CDR2: SGHVS and FQNEAQ. CDR3 length equals 16 residues. In DNA form, the CDR3 reads TGTGCCAGCAGCTCGACTAGCGGGGGGGCATCAGATACGCAGTATTTT. It translates to CASSSTSGGASDTQYF.

The CDR3 nucleotides are TGCGCCAGCAGCCAAGGGCCCCGACAGGGCGGCGGGGAGCTGTTTTTT. It codes for CASSQGPRQGGGELFF. The chain joins TRBV4-1 to TRBJ2-2; 7 positions agree with TRBD1. Germline CDR1 and CDR2: MGHRA and YSYEKL. This CDR3 is 16 amino acids long. The V segment lost 1 base and the J segment 7 bases; nucleotides outside the gene matches: 9.

V usage is TRBV10-3 and J usage is TRBJ2-7; 7 positions agree with TRBD2. The trim removed 10 bases at V and 7 bases at J, leaving 16 bases unmatched. The CDR3 is 14 amino acids. In germline, CDR1 is ENHRY, CDR2 SYGVKD. CDR3 in amino acids: CATGEGSGPGEQYF. DNA of the CDR3: TGTGCCACCGGGGAGGGTAGCGGGCCGGGGGAGCAGTACTTC.

This clonotype was observed at least ten times. CDR3 sequence (DNA): TGTGCCAGCAGTTACTCTCGGGTTCTGTACGAGCAGTACTTC. The encoded protein is CASSYSRVLYEQYF. The chain combines TRBV6-2 or TRBV6-3 with TRBJ2-7; D gene unclear. V lost 0 bases and J lost 4, with 10 bases in between. Germline V CDR1 and CDR2: MNHEY, SVGEGT. The CDR3 is made up of 14 amino acids.

The CDR3 coding sequence is TGTGCCAGCAGCCAAGGAGCTCGGAATTCACCCCTCCACTTT. Translated: CASSQGARNSPLHF. This chain uses TRBV3-1 with TRBJ1-6, with D uncertain. This CDR3 contains 14 residues. Germline V gene lookup returns CDR1 LGHDT and CDR2 YNNKEL (reference sequence). V lost 1 base and J lost 7, with 8 bases in between.

This chain uses TRBV20-1 with TRBJ2-7, with 9 bases lining up with TRBD2. The CDR3 covers 14 residues. The junction had 4 bases not matched to a gene; V was cut back by 0 bases and J by 4 bases. Germline-derived CDR1 and CDR2 are DFQATT and SNEGSKA (reference sequence). The CDR3 here is CSARETSGLYEQYF. In nucleotides, the CDR3 is TGCAGTGCTAGAGAGACTAGCGGCCTTTACGAGCAGTACTTC.

The sample holds a few counts of this clonotype. The genes are TRBV6-5 and TRBJ1-2, with 12 bases fitting TRBD1. Germline V gene data show CDR1 as MNHEY and CDR2 as SVGAGI. The ends lost 0 bases at V and 4 bases at J; junction bases unmatched: 3. The CDR3 extends over 16 amino acids. CDR3 protein: CASSYSGTGGGYGYTF. The CDR3 DNA is TGTGCCAGCAGTTACTCCGGGACAGGGGGCGGCTATGGCTACACCTTC.

The sample holds a few counts of this clonotype. The V call is TRBV7-6, the J call TRBJ2-1, with 9 bases identical to TRBD2. The CDR3 covers 15 residues. After removal of 5 bases from V and 6 bases from J, the junction contained 8 bases not matched to a gene. Germline loops: CDR1 SGHVS, CDR2 FNYEAQ. CDR3 amino acids: CASSASGRPSNEQFF. CDR3 bases: TGTGCCAGCAGCGCCAGCGGGAGGCCCTCCAATGAGCAGTTCTTC. The whole variable domain, filled in from reference TRBV7-6 and TRBJ2-1, reads GAGVSQSPRYKVTKRGQDVALRCDPISGHVSLYWYRQALGQGPEFLTYFNYEAQQDKSGLPNDRFSAERPEGSISTLTIQRTEQRDSAMYRCASSASGRPSNEQFFGPGTRLTVL.

A few counts support this clonotype. The chain uses TRBV5-6 and TRBJ2-7; 9 positions match TRBD2. The CDR3 runs to 15 residues. The germline gives CDR1 SGHDT, CDR2 YYEEEE. The trim removed 0 bases at V and 5 bases at J, leaving 6 bases unmatched. The CDR3 bases are TGTGCCAGCAGCTTGGGATGGCGGGAGGGAGACGAGCAGTACTTC. As protein: CASSLGWREGDEQYF.